These 32 T cell receptor beta chains originate from one sample sequenced in a study of beta chain features in type 1 diabetes. Study-wide results and limits: All four CD4+ subsets from Type 1 diabetes patients carried moderately but significantly shorter TCRB CDR3s.

Their recognized antigens are unknown. What was sequenced were expressed TCRB transcripts, since all of the isolated RNA had been reverse transcribed. Here immunoSEQ multiplex PCR was the method, and the copy in TCRdb shows in-frame clones only, minus some. The table shows over 650,000 clones, with over 12% occurring only once. Sequenced input: naive CD4+ T cells from blood. These receptors all come from a man younger than 35 with type 1 diabetes.

This clone was detected only a few times. The V gene is TRBV30, the J gene TRBJ2-1; 12 positions match TRBD2. J gave up 7 bases and V 3 bases, and 7 bases lay outside the gene matches. CDR1 and CDR2 (germline): GTSNPN, SVGIG (reference sequence). The CDR3 runs 15 residues. CDR3 loop: CAWRETGTSGNEQFF. CDR3 DNA: TGTGCCTGGAGGGAGACCGGGACTAGCGGGAATGAGCAGTTCTTC.

The rearrangement links TRBV4-2 to TRBJ1-2; tentatively, D is TRBD1 (6 bases). The CDR3 is made up of 15 amino acids. Trimming cost V 0 bases and J 4 bases, with 12 bases left between them. Germline values: CDR1 LGHNA, CDR2 YNFKEQ. CDR3 residues: CASSQDIPGAYGYTF. For the CDR3, the DNA is TGTGCCAGCAGCCAAGATATTCCAGGGGCCTATGGCTACACCTTC.

V and J are TRBV30 and TRBJ1-2, with a possible D match to TRBD1 (6 bases). The CDR3 consists of 12 residues. Trimming cost V 1 base and J 4 bases, with 7 bases left between them. Germline V gene sequence: CDR1 GTSNPN, CDR2 SVGIG (reference sequence). DNA for the CDR3: TGTGCCTGGAGTGAGGGGGGCTATGGCTACACCTTC. Translation gives CAWSEGGYGYTF.

This chain links TRBV5-1 with TRBJ2-1; D is unresolved. The length of the CDR3 is 15 residues. Germline V gives CDR1 SGHRS, CDR2 YFSETQ. V dropped 3 bases and J dropped 3 bases, with 13 bases sitting between them. CDR3 coding DNA: TGCGCCAGCAGCTCCTCGGACGACGGCTACAATGAGCAGTTCTTC. It yields the protein CASSSSDDGYNEQFF.

The V and J genes are TRBV18 and TRBJ2-6; TRBD1 matches 7 bases. From germline, CDR1 is KGHSH and CDR2 LQKENI. With 2 bases clipped from V and 6 bases from J, the junction kept 7 bases outside the gene matches. The CDR3 runs to 16 residues. CDR3 coding DNA: TGTGCCAGCTCACCAGGACAGGTTCTCTCGGCCAACGTCCTGACTTTC. This gives the protein CASSPGQVLSANVLTF.

The chain is built from TRBV9 and TRBJ2-3; 8 bases are shared with TRBD2. The CDR3 covers 18 residues. CDR1 is SGDLS, CDR2 YYNGEE, per germline. V shed 0 bases, J shed 0 bases, and the junction held 9 bases outside the gene matches. The CDR3 DNA sequence: TGTGCCAGCAGCGTAGCTATGAGTAGCGGGGCTAGCACAGATACGCAGTATTTT. Protein: CASSVAMSSGASTDTQYF.

V usage is TRBV27 and J usage is TRBJ2-5; maybe TRBD1 (5 bases). Trimming took off 5 bases at V and 5 bases at J, with 12 bases between the two ends. The CDR3 sequence is 13 residues long. Looked up from germline, CDR1 is MNHEY and CDR2 is SMNVEV (reference sequence). This chain's CDR3 is CASSPWAGETQYF. In DNA form, the CDR3 reads TGTGCCAGCAGTCCCTGGGCAGGGGAGACCCAGTACTTC.

This sequence joins TRBV28 and TRBJ1-6; D is possibly TRBD1 (5 bases). Germline V gene lookup returns CDR1 MDHEN and CDR2 SYDVKM. V lost 6 bases and J lost 9, with 15 bases in between. The CDR3 runs to 14 residues. This chain's CDR3 is CASRRDRVSSPLHF. CDR3 bases: TGTGCCAGCAGGCGGGACCGAGTGAGTTCACCCCTCCACTTT.

The chain carries TRBV7-2 and TRBJ2-1, with unresolved D. V lost 3 bases, J lost 12 bases, and 9 bases lay in between. The CDR3 spans 11 residues. Germline V CDR1 and CDR2: SGHTA, FQGNSA. CDR3: CASSFLEPQFF. As DNA, the CDR3 is TGTGCCAGCAGCTTTTTAGAGCCGCAGTTCTTC.

This rearrangement joins TRBV7-2 to TRBJ2-3; 9 nucleotides align to TRBD2. This CDR3 contains 15 residues. Germline lookup yields CDR1 SGHTA and CDR2 FQGNSA. Trimming took 6 bases from V and 7 from J; bases not matched to a gene: 11. The CDR3 sequence is CASSFQGLASYTQYF. Written as DNA, the CDR3 is TGTGCCAGCAGTTTCCAGGGACTAGCTTCTTATACGCAGTATTTT.

The chain couples TRBV5-4 to TRBJ1-2; no firm D call. CDR1 is SGHNT and CDR2 is YYREEE in the germline V gene (reference sequence). There are 16 residues in the CDR3. V lost 1 base and J lost 4, with 17 bases in between. The CDR3 region has the DNA TGTGCCAGCAGCTTGCCCCAACCGTCAGGCCCCTATGGCTACACCTTC. Translated, it gives CASSLPQPSGPYGYTF.

V is TRBV9 and J is TRBJ2-7, with TRBD2 identical over 8 bases. The germline gives CDR1 SGDLS, CDR2 YYNGEE. V trimming: 0 bases; J trimming: 2 bases; junction bases outside the gene matches: 1. The CDR3 has 14 amino acids. In nucleotides, the CDR3 is TGTGCCAGCAGCGTAGCGGGGGGGCCCTACGAGCAGTACTTC. It is translated as CASSVAGGPYEQYF.

This clone was counted between two and nine times. The J gene is TRBJ1-2, the V gene TRBV19; no firm D call. Germline V lookup: CDR1 LNHDA, CDR2 SQIVND (reference sequence). Trimming took off 5 bases at V and 10 bases at J, with 14 bases between the two ends. CDR3 size: 12 residues. For the CDR3, the DNA is TGTGCCAGTAGTGTCATCGGAGGGCCCTACACCTTC. It encodes CASSVIGGPYTF.

This clone turned up a few times. V is TRBV4-3 and J is TRBJ1-2; D is possibly TRBD1 (6 bases). Germline V CDR1 and CDR2: LGHNA, YSLEER. Trimming took 4 bases from V and 7 from J, leaving 13 bases between them. CDR3 size: 13 residues. CDR3 in amino acids: CASSLHREGGYTF. CDR3 nucleotide sequence: TGCGCCAGCAGCCTCCACAGGGAGGGTGGCTACACCTTC.

This clone was observed a few times. Other DNA sequences in the sample encode the same CDR3. This sequence joins TRBV7-2 and TRBJ1-3, with D unresolved. Germline V lookup: CDR1 SGHTA, CDR2 FQGNSA. The CDR3 is made up of 13 amino acids. Between the trimmed V and J ends, which lost 1 base and 0 bases, there was a span of 1 base. Here the CDR3 reads CASSLGSGNTIYF. CDR3 sequence (DNA): TGTGCCAGCAGCTTAGGCTCTGGAAACACCATATATTTT.

This clone was counted a few times. This chain joins TRBV5-1 and TRBJ2-4; D unresolved. Between the trimmed V and J ends, which lost 5 bases and 3 bases, there was a span of 15 bases. The CDR3 runs 15 residues. Germline CDR1 SGHRS, CDR2 YFSETQ. The CDR3 loop reads CASRGGVLDKNIQYF. The CDR3 DNA reads as TGCGCCAGCAGAGGTGGGGTGTTGGACAAAAACATTCAGTACTTC.

A few counts support this clone. V gene TRBV9 combines with J gene TRBJ1-2; D remains ambiguous. Trimming took 3 bases from V and 3 from J, leaving 9 bases between them. Germline V CDR1 and CDR2: SGDLS, YYNGEE. The CDR3 spans 13 residues. CDR3 sequence reads: CASSASIDYGYTF. The CDR3 DNA is TGTGCCAGCAGCGCCTCCATTGACTATGGCTACACCTTC.

The rearrangement uses TRBV9 and TRBJ2-1; D might be TRBD1 or TRBD2, each matching 6 bases. V lost 3 bases to trimming and J lost 0 bases, with 22 bases between them. CDR1 and CDR2 from the germline V gene are SGDLS and YYNGEE. This CDR3 has 19 residues. The CDR3 loop reads CASSARPGEREYSYNEQFF. Written as DNA, the CDR3 is TGTGCCAGCAGCGCTAGACCAGGGGAACGGGAGTACTCCTACAATGAGCAGTTCTTC.

The chain joins TRBV6-5 to TRBJ2-2, with 7 bases matching TRBD1. The CDR3 spans 15 residues. V shed 6 bases, J shed 4 bases, and the junction held 8 bases outside the gene matches. Per germline, CDR1 MNHEY and CDR2 SVGAGI. The CDR3 protein is CASRTGAGGTGELFF. DNA of the CDR3: TGTGCCAGCAGGACCGGGGCAGGGGGCACCGGGGAGCTGTTTTTT.

This clone occurred a few times. The rearrangement links TRBV28 to TRBJ1-1; D unresolved. Germline-derived CDR1 and CDR2 are MDHEN and SYDVKM. The CDR3 covers 11 residues. Trimming left V 5 bases short and J 10 bases short, with 11 bases between. The CDR3 DNA is TGTGCCAGCAGTGGTATCAGTGGAGCTTTCTTT. Its protein product is CASSGISGAFF.

Only a few counts were recorded for this clone. In nucleotides, the CDR3 is TGTGCCAGCAGTTACTCGAATACAGGCGGATATGGCTACACCTTC. Translating gives CASSYSNTGGYGYTF. The chain has TRBV6-5 and TRBJ1-2; a possible D gene is TRBD1 (5 bases). Germline CDR1 MNHEY, CDR2 SVGAGI. The CDR3 sequence is 15 residues long. V was pared by 0 bases and J by 5 bases, with 13 bases between.

This chain connects TRBV4-2 to TRBJ2-5; 9 bases line up with TRBD1. This CDR3 is built from 13 residues. CDR1 is LGHNA, CDR2 YNFKEQ, per germline. With 4 bases clipped from V and 3 bases from J, the junction kept 0 bases outside the gene matches. CDR3 DNA sequence: TGTGCCAGCAGCCGGACAGGGGAAGAGACCCAGTACTTC. Its translation: CASSRTGEETQYF.

This rearrangement joins TRBV18 to TRBJ2-2; possibly TRBD1 for D (5 bases). The length of the CDR3 is 17 residues. The V end was cut by 0 bases, the J end by 0 bases, with 11 bases between. Germline V gene lookup returns CDR1 KGHSH and CDR2 LQKENI. CDR3 sequence reads: CASSPPGWGANTGELFF. The CDR3 nucleotides are TGTGCCAGCTCACCACCGGGATGGGGCGCGAACACCGGGGAGCTGTTTTTT.

This clone turned up a few times. The chain is built from TRBV29-1 and TRBJ1-3; no clear D gene. Germline V gene sequence: CDR1 SQVTM, CDR2 ANQGSEA. The CDR3 is 14 amino acids. V lost 5 bases, J lost 0 bases, and 11 bases lay in between. For the CDR3, the DNA is TGCAGCGTTCGGGAATCCCTCTCTGGAAACACCATATATTTT. This codes for CSVRESLSGNTIYF.

This chain connects TRBV18 to TRBJ2-3, with 10 positions matching TRBD2. This CDR3 spans 17 amino acids. The J segment lost 0 bases and the V segment lost 1 base, leaving 4 bases of the junction unmatched. Germline CDR1 is KGHSH and CDR2 is LQKENI. The CDR3 DNA is TGTGCCAGCTCACCACGAGGGACTAGCGATAGCACAGATACGCAGTATTTT. Encoded protein: CASSPRGTSDSTDTQYF. Complete variable domain (other parts from reference TRBV18 and TRBJ2-3): NAGVMQNPRHLVRRRGQEARLRCSPMKGHSHVYWYRQLPEEGLKFMVYLQKENIIDESGMPKERFSAEFPKEGPSILRIQQVVRGDSAAYFCASSPRGTSDSTDTQYFGPGTRLTVL.

This clone showed up just a few times. The chain joins TRBV11-2 to TRBJ2-1; no reliable D call. The ends were cut back, 6 bases at V and 5 bases at J, with 17 bases in the middle. Germline CDR1 SGHAT, CDR2 FQNNGV. The CDR3 extends over 15 amino acids. CDR3: CASSPDTTPNNEQFF. The CDR3 nucleotides read TGTGCCAGCAGTCCTGACACCACCCCTAACAATGAGCAGTTCTTC. The full variable domain, rest sourced from reference TRBV11-2 and TRBJ2-1, is EAGVAQSPRYKIIEKRQSVAFWCNPISGHATLYWYQQILGQGPKLLIQFQNNGVVDDSQLPKDRFSAERLKGVDSTLKIQPAKLEDSAVYLCASSPDTTPNNEQFFGPGTRLTVL.

This sequence joins TRBV28 and TRBJ1-1; D call uncertain. CDR3 size: 15 residues. Germline values: CDR1 MDHEN, CDR2 SYDVKM. Trimming cost V 4 bases and J 0 bases, with 12 bases left between them. CDR3 amino acids: CASSYPRGMNTEAFF. For the CDR3, the DNA is TGTGCCAGCAGTTACCCGAGAGGGATGAACACTGAAGCTTTCTTT.

The chain employs TRBV27 and TRBJ2-7; a weak D match, TRBD1 (6 bases). CDR3 length: 16 amino acids. Between the trimmed V and J ends, which lost 0 bases and 1 base, there was a span of 13 bases. Germline V gene lookup returns CDR1 MNHEY and CDR2 SMNVEV (reference sequence). The CDR3 reads CASSLSTGHSSYEQYF. CDR3 bases: TGTGCCAGCAGTTTATCGACGGGACACAGTTCCTACGAGCAGTACTTC.

Only a few counts were recorded for this clone. This rearrangement joins TRBV14 to TRBJ2-3, with D hard to call. Deletions cut 1 base from V and 6 bases from J, with 14 bases between. CDR3 size: 15 residues. CDR1 is SGHDN and CDR2 is FVKESK in the germline V gene. CDR3 in amino acids: CASSQARTLLDTQYF. The CDR3 bases are TGTGCCAGCAGCCAAGCAAGGACCTTGTTGGATACGCAGTATTTT. The full variable domain, its missing parts supplied by reference TRBV14 and TRBJ2-3, is EAGVTQFPSHSVIEKGQTVTLRCDPISGHDNLYWYRRVMGKEIKFLLHFVKESKQDESGMPNNRFLAERTGGTYSTLKVQPAELEDSGVYFCASSQARTLLDTQYFGPGTRLTVL.

This clone was seen a few times. The chain uses TRBV30 and TRBJ1-1; D not resolved. The V and J ends lost 2 bases and 5 bases respectively, with 12 bases between them. CDR3 length: 13 residues. CDR1 and CDR2 from the germline V gene are GTSNPN and SVGIG (reference sequence). The CDR3 is CAWSPGVWTEAFF. CDR3 DNA: TGTGCCTGGAGTCCCGGGGTTTGGACTGAAGCTTTCTTT. The full variable domain, with the rest looked up from reference TRBV30 and TRBJ1-1, is SQTIHQWPATLVQPVGSPLSLECTVEGTSNPNLYWYRQAAGRGLQLLFYSVGIGQISSEVPQNLSASRPQDRQFILSSKKLLLSDSGFYLCAWSPGVWTEAFFGQGTRLTVV.

In its sample, this clone was seen a few times. The chain links TRBV10-3 to TRBJ2-1, with 8 bases lining up with TRBD2. Per the germline V gene, CDR1 is ENHRY and CDR2 is SYGVKD. V was clipped by 6 bases and J by 5 bases; unmatched bases: 3. The CDR3 is 13 residues long. The CDR3 loop reads CAISGTSNNEQFF. The CDR3 DNA follows: TGTGCCATCAGCGGGACTAGTAACAATGAGCAGTTCTTC.

The genes are TRBV10-3 and TRBJ2-1; 15 nucleotides line up with TRBD2. The V and J ends lost 6 bases and 7 bases, in that order; junction bases with no gene match: 16. The germline V gene encodes CDR1 ENHRY and CDR2 SYGVKD. The CDR3 has 19 amino acids. CDR3 sequence: CAIRGEAGLAGGAGNEQFF. The CDR3 DNA reads TGTGCCATCAGAGGCGAGGCGGGACTAGCGGGAGGTGCGGGAAATGAGCAGTTCTTC.